The 27 T cell receptor beta chains presented below share a single source sample, sequenced in a study of tumor-infiltrating lymphocytes in primary liver carcinoma (dated by TCRdb to between 2016 and 2019). The sample was run on an Illumina HiSeq 2500. Using a constant-region primer and ProtoScript II reverse transcriptase, TCRbeta-specific cDNA was reverse-transcribed from roughly 500 ng total RNA. Three nested multiplex PCR rounds, following a slightly modified ARM-PCR procedure, were used to build the TCRbeta libraries. Each of the first two PCR rounds ran for about 9 cycles and used multiplex TRBV1-TRBV30 forward primers together with a Cbeta reverse primer. TCRdb redid the processing of the public reads, applying fastp at Q25 and MiXCR, and retained in-frame beta chains. Every entry covers one CDR3 protein and lists the most common genes and DNA from its rows. Within this sample are approximately 300,000 distinct CDR3 sequences, with 65% of them counted one time only. Roughly 8.6% of the sample comes from the top ten.

Blood RNA was extracted from unsorted whole blood with TRIzol reagent; germline DNA came from the DNeasy Blood & Tissue kit. The sequenced material came from peripheral blood. The receptors originated from a man between 40 and 49 years old with primary liver carcinoma and hepatitis B virus infection.

This clonotype was seen only once. This chain uses TRBV11-2 with TRBJ2-2; a possible D gene is TRBD1 (6 bases). This CDR3 contains 16 residues. Germline lookup yields CDR1 SGHAT and CDR2 FQNNGV. Deletions cut 5 bases from V and 8 bases from J, with 21 bases between. The CDR3 reads CASSRGTLRGPGELFF. CDR3 bases: TGTGCCAGCAGCCGAGGGACATTAAGGGGTCCAGGGGAGCTGTTTTTT.

This clonotype was observed a single time. Since a much larger clone is just one base distant, this may be a read error. The rearrangement links TRBV14 to TRBJ2-7; the D call may be TRBD1 or TRBD2 (5 bases each). V dropped 10 bases and J dropped 6 bases, with 19 bases sitting between them. The germline V gene has CDR1 SGHDN and CDR2 FVKESK. The CDR3 consists of 13 residues. The CDR3 nucleotides read TGTGCCAACAATGAGGGGTCCGGTGGCGAGCAGTACTTC. Its translation is CANNEGSGGEQYF.

For this clonotype: Since a much larger clone is just one base distant, this may be a read error. This chain uses TRBV6-1 with TRBJ2-1; D possibly uses TRBD1 or TRBD2 (5 bases each). This CDR3 region has 14 residues. Germline V gene sequence: CDR1 MNHNS, CDR2 SASEGT. The CDR3 DNA sequence: TGTGCCAGCAGTGCCGGGACCACGAACAATGTGCAGTTCTTC. It translates to CASSAGTTNNVQFF.

This clonotype occurred a few times. The rearrangement joins TRBV30 to TRBJ1-1; TRBD1 matches at 8 bases. Germline-derived CDR1 and CDR2 are GTSNPN and SVGIG (reference sequence). V lost 8 bases to trimming and J lost 4 bases; unmatched junction nucleotides: 9. CDR3 length: 13 residues. The CDR3 sequence is CAGDRGDGTEAFF. In DNA form, the CDR3 reads TGTGCCGGAGACAGGGGAGATGGCACTGAAGCTTTCTTT.

Only a few counts were recorded for this clonotype. This chain links TRBV5-4 with TRBJ2-2, with 8 positions matching TRBD1. Trimming took 0 bases from V and 7 from J; bases not matched to a gene: 5. Germline V lookup: CDR1 SGHNT, CDR2 YYREEE (reference sequence). The length of the CDR3 is 15 residues. The CDR3 protein is CASSLARGQGGELFF. As DNA, the CDR3 is TGTGCCAGCAGCTTGGCCAGGGGGCAGGGCGGGGAGCTGTTTTTT.

The V gene is TRBV2, the J gene TRBJ2-1, with 11 bases aligning to TRBD2. The CDR3 is made up of 15 amino acids. Germline assignment: CDR1 SNHLY and CDR2 FYNNEI. J gave up 9 bases and V 9 bases, and 13 bases lay outside the gene matches. The CDR3 loop is CARRPIAGGRSEQFF. The CDR3 coding sequence is TGTGCCAGAAGACCCATAGCGGGAGGGCGTAGTGAGCAGTTCTTC.

Of note for this clonotype: This is likely a read error, given that the CDR3 carries no conserved phenylalanine or tryptophan at its end. The limits of the CDR3 on the DNA are not certain, so only TCRdb's listed CDR3 is given. The chain carries TRBV4-3 and TRBJ2-4; the table's D gene call, TRBD2, was not cross checked with the DNA. Germline V gene lookup returns CDR1 LGHNA and CDR2 YSLEER. The CDR3 contains 14 residues when both ends are counted. CDR3 region: CASSQDLTGTNSVL.

The table lists this clonotype with many counts. The chain has TRBV5-4 and TRBJ2-4, with D tentatively TRBD2 (6 bases). Germline V CDR1 and CDR2: SGHNT, YYREEE (reference sequence). V gave up 4 bases and J gave up 6 bases, with 14 bases separating them. The CDR3 totals 14 residues. CDR3: CASSKDGGINIQYF. The CDR3 nucleotides are TGTGCCAGCAGCAAAGACGGGGGAATAAACATTCAGTACTTC.

The table lists this clonotype with many counts. The gene calls are TRBV5-6 and TRBJ1-3; D not certain. Germline loops: CDR1 SGHDT, CDR2 YYEEEE. Trimming shortened V by 4 bases and J by 4 bases, and 15 bases separated the two germline ends. CDR3 length: 15 residues. The CDR3 DNA sequence: TGTGCCAGCAGCCTAGAACTACACGCAGGAAACACCATATATTTT. Translated: CASSLELHAGNTIYF.

Many counts were recorded for this clonotype. V gene TRBV5-6 combines with J gene TRBJ2-3; D is unresolved. This CDR3 spans 16 amino acids. V lost 2 bases and J 6 bases, leaving 19 bases between the germline ends. Germline V CDR1 and CDR2: SGHDT, YYEEEE. CDR3 sequence (DNA): TGTGCCAGCAGCTTAGTCTCCGGTACAGCACAGGATACGCAGTATTTT. This codes for CASSLVSGTAQDTQYF.

There are many counts of this clonotype. V usage is TRBV6-9 and J usage is TRBJ1-6; D is uncertain. This CDR3 has 13 amino acids. CDR1 and CDR2 (germline): MNHGY, SVAAGI. Trimming took off 10 bases at V and 8 bases at J, with 15 bases between the two ends. CDR3 in amino acids: CAILPRVDSPLHF. The CDR3 DNA sequence: TGTGCCATCCTTCCGAGGGTGGATTCACCCCTCCACTTT.

This clonotype is a singleton in its sample. The junction shows a germline mismatch at one end, possibly a read error. The V call is TRBV11-2, the J call TRBJ2-3, with 8 bases fitting TRBD2. The length of the CDR3 is 17 residues. Germline lookup yields CDR1 SGHAT and CDR2 FQNNGV. The CDR3 DNA follows: TGTGCCAGCAACTCCGGGGGGGGAGCCCCCTACGCAGATACGCAGTACTTT. Its protein product is CASNSGGGAPYADTQYF.

This clonotype appeared many times. The CDR3 region has the DNA TGTGCCATCAGTGAGCCGGGACAGGGGGAGACCCAGTACTTC. Its protein product is CAISEPGQGETQYF. The chain recombines TRBV10-3 with TRBJ2-5; TRBD1 agrees at 10 bases. Looked up from germline, CDR1 is ENHRY and CDR2 is SYGVKD. J lost 5 bases, V lost 2 bases, and 2 bases had no gene match. The CDR3 spans 14 residues.

About this clonotype itself: This sequence may be a read error, since a much larger clone differs from it by one base. This chain connects TRBV6-1 to TRBJ2-7; D is unresolved. The CDR3 has 15 amino acids. Germline V gene sequence: CDR1 MNHNS, CDR2 SASEGT. V shed 11 bases and J shed 3 bases, with 23 bases lying between them. This CDR3 reads CACIPTPPENYEQYF. The CDR3 nucleotides read TGTGCCTGCATCCCTACCCCCCCGGAAAACTACGAGCAGTACTTC.

This clonotype occurred a few times. Just one base apart from a much larger clone, this may be a read error. The V gene is TRBV11-3, the J gene TRBJ2-3; D is possibly TRBD2 (6 bases). The CDR3 loop spans 15 amino acids. From germline, CDR1 is SGHNT and CDR2 YENEEA. The V end was cut by 5 bases, the J end by 0 bases, with 12 bases between. The CDR3 protein is CASSRGGSSTDTQYF. In DNA form, the CDR3 reads TGTGCCAGCAGCCGAGGAGGGTCGAGCACAGATACGCAGTATTTT.

As for this clonotype: A read error may be the cause here, since a much bigger clone is one base away. The chain links TRBV29-1 to TRBJ2-7; 13 bases are a match to TRBD2. Germline V gene sequence: CDR1 SQVTM, CDR2 ANQGSEA. The CDR3 sequence is 17 residues long. The J segment lost 0 bases and the V segment lost 5 bases, leaving 10 bases of the junction unmatched. DNA for the CDR3: TGCAGCGTTTCTAGACGGACTAGCGGGGGAAACTCCTACGAGCAGTACTTC. This encodes CSVSRRTSGGNSYEQYF.

The chain joins TRBV11-2 to TRBJ2-1; 12 bases are shared with TRBD2. The CDR3 is 18 residues long. The trim removed 3 bases at V and 7 bases at J, leaving 13 bases unmatched. Germline CDR1 SGHAT, CDR2 FQNNGV. The CDR3 sequence: CASSFRLAGGGSCNEQFF. The CDR3 coding sequence is TGTGCCAGCAGCTTCCGGCTAGCGGGAGGGGGGTCCTGTAATGAGCAGTTCTTC.

This clonotype was counted once. This may be a read error: a much more frequent sequence differs by one nucleotide. The missing conserved phenylalanine or tryptophan at the end of this CDR3 makes a read error likely. The rearrangement joins TRBV6-6 to TRBJ1-2; no definite D call. Trimming pared 6 bases from V and 2 bases from J, leaving 4 bases between. The CDR3 length is 11 residues. Germline V gives CDR1 MNHNY, CDR2 SVGAGI (reference sequence). DNA of the CDR3: TGTGCCAGCAGCCCCAACTATGGCTACACCTAC. Amino acids: CASSPNYGYTY.

A remark on this clonotype: This clone may be a read error of a much larger clone one base away. The CDR3 does not close with the conserved phenylalanine or tryptophan, likely indicating a read error. The chain recombines TRBV4-2 with TRBJ2-3, with 11 bases fitting TRBD2. Trimming removed 4 bases from V and 1 base from J; junction bases left unmatched: 7. The CDR3 extends over 17 amino acids. Germline V gene sequence: CDR1 LGHNA, CDR2 YNFKEQ. CDR3 sequence reads: CASSPGTSGLGTDTQYL. DNA for the CDR3: TGTGCCAGCAGCCCAGGGACTAGCGGTCTAGGCACAGATACGCAGTATCTT.

The J gene is TRBJ2-5, the V gene TRBV11-1; 8 nucleotides match TRBD1. Germline CDR1 SGHAT, CDR2 FQDESV (reference sequence). This CDR3 is 16 amino acids long. With 3 bases clipped from V and 5 bases from J, the junction kept 11 bases outside the gene matches. CDR3 bases: TGTGCCAGCAGCTTTTACCCGGGACAGGCGGGGGAGACCCAGTACTTC. It codes for CASSFYPGQAGETQYF.

Of note for this clonotype: A clone one base away is much larger, so this may be a read error. This rearrangement joins TRBV6-2 or TRBV6-3 to TRBJ2-7; perhaps TRBD1 as D (6 bases). CDR1 and CDR2 (germline): MNHEY, SVGEGT. The CDR3 spans 15 residues. The CDR3 bases are TGTACCAGCAGTCCGACAGGAACGAGAGAAAACGAGCAGTACTTC. It encodes CTSSPTGTRENEQYF.

This clonotype was observed a few times. The chain couples TRBV6-1 to TRBJ2-1; 9 nucleotides align to TRBD2. V was pared by 10 bases and J by 8 bases, with 12 bases of the junction left unmatched. CDR3 size: 14 residues. Germline V gene lookup returns CDR1 MNHNS and CDR2 SASEGT. CDR3 sequence: CATGNSGSWDEQFF. CDR3 DNA sequence: TGTGCCACCGGTAATAGCGGGAGTTGGGATGAGCAGTTCTTC.

Comments on this clonotype: Being one base from a much bigger clone, this may be a read error. The V and J genes are TRBV12-3 or TRBV12-4 and TRBJ2-3, with D maybe TRBD2 (6 bases). Deletions cut 5 bases from V and 5 bases from J, with 14 bases between. The CDR3 runs 14 residues. CDR3: CASSPGVGGDTQYF. As DNA, the CDR3 is TGTGCCAGCAGTCCCGGGGTGGGGGGAGATACGCAGTATTTT.

As concerns this clonotype: Without the conserved terminal phenylalanine or tryptophan, this CDR3 likely stems from a read error. This chain links TRBV6-1 with TRBJ1-6; 11 nucleotides agree with TRBD1. The CDR3 runs 15 residues. In germline, CDR1 is MNHNS, CDR2 SASEGT. Trimming cost V 9 bases and J 5 bases; bases outside gene matches: 6. DNA for the CDR3: TGTGCCAGAAGAGGACAGGGGGCCCATAATTCACCCCTCCACCTT. The encoded protein is CARRGQGAHNSPLHL.

The J gene is TRBJ2-7, the V gene TRBV29-1, with unresolved D. The CDR3 runs to 12 residues. Germline CDR1 and CDR2: SQVTM and ANQGSEA. CDR3 region: CGIALQAYEQYF. The DNA of the CDR3 is TGCGGCATTGCACTGCAGGCCTACGAGCAGTACTTC.

The J gene is TRBJ2-1, the V gene TRBV4-2; D not resolved. CDR3 length: 17 amino acids. Trimming shortened V by 0 bases and J by 8 bases, and 20 bases separated the two germline ends. Per the germline V gene, CDR1 is LGHNA and CDR2 is YNFKEQ. The CDR3 DNA reads as TGTGCCAGCAGCCAAGATTGGGGTGCTAGAGTGGGCGATGAGCAGTTCTTC. This encodes CASSQDWGARVGDEQFF.

The chain recombines TRBV7-8 with TRBJ2-1; D tentatively fits TRBD1 or TRBD2 (6 bases each). Germline V gene data show CDR1 as SGHVS and CDR2 as FQNEAQ. With 1 base removed from V and 6 bases from J, the gap between germline ends came to 19 bases. The length of the CDR3 is 17 residues. The DNA of the CDR3 is TGTGCCAGCAGCTTAGTTAGGGGGGCGGTAGTCTGCAATGAGCAGTTCTTC. Translated: CASSLVRGAVVCNEQFF.